This TCR beta chain was identified in a study of T cell changes during pregnancy in multiple sclerosis. In this sample, this clone turned up once. Germline V gene data show CDR1 as SGHNT and CDR2 as YYREEE (reference sequence). The CDR3 covers 14 residues. J was trimmed by 4 bases and V by 1 base; bases with no gene match: 2. Assay used: immunoSEQ multiplex PCR; TCRdb lists only in-frame clones, some missing. The sample contains about 70,000 clones, around 94% of which appear only once. The chain links TRBV5-4 to TRBJ1-3; 7 bases fit TRBD1. This clonotype originated in a female donor with multiple sclerosis, enrolled in a pregnancy study. The input for sequencing was peripheral blood, taken in the third trimester of pregnancy. In DNA, the CDR3 is TGTGCCAGCAGCTTGAGGGGGCCCGGAAACACCATATATTTT. Amino acids: CASSLRGPGNTIYF. The full variable domain, with the rest looked up from reference TRBV5-4 and TRBJ1-3, is ETGVTQSPTHLIKTRGQQVTLRCSSQSGHNTVSWYQQALGQGPQFIFQYYREEENGRGNFPPRFSGLQFPNYSSELNVNALELDDSALYLCASSLRGPGNTIYFGEGSWLTVV.